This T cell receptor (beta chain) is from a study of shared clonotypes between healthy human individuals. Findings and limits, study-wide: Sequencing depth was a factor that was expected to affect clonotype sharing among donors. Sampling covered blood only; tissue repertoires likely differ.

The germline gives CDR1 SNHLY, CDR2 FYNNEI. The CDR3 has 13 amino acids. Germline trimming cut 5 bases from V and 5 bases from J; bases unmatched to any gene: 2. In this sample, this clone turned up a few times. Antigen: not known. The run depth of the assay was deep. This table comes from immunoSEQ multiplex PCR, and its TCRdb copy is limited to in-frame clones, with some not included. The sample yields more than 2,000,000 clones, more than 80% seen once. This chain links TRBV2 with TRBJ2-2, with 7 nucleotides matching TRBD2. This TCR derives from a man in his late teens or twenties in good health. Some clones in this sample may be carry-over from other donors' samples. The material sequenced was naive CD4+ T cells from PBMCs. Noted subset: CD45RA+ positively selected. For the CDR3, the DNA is TGTGCCAGCAGTCGGGAGGTAACCGGGGAGCTGTTTTTT. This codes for CASSREVTGELFF.